The 14 T cell receptor beta chains below all came from one sample that was sequenced in a study of blood T cell repertoires in COVID-19. Libraries were prepared by immunoSEQ multiplex PCR; TCRdb keeps only in-frame clonotypes and omits some of them. Of 150,000 to 200,000 clones in the sample, approximately 80% are singletons; the top ten hold over 1.5%. The sequencing input was peripheral blood. These receptors were obtained from a human donor in a cohort sampled during active COVID-19.

This rearrangement joins TRBV18 to TRBJ2-7; 7 nucleotides align to TRBD2. Germline lookup yields CDR1 KGHSH and CDR2 LQKENI. CDR3 length equals 13 residues. Trimming took 2 bases from V and 7 from J; bases not matched to a gene: 5. For the CDR3, the DNA is TGTGCCAGCTCACCAACGGACGGGGGGGAGCAGTACTTC. Translating gives CASSPTDGGEQYF. The variable domain in full, completed from reference TRBV18 and TRBJ2-7, reads NAGVMQNPRHLVRRRGQEARLRCSPMKGHSHVYWYRQLPEEGLKFMVYLQKENIIDESGMPKERFSAEFPKEGPSILRIQQVVRGDSAAYFCASSPTDGGEQYFGPGTRLTVT.

J is TRBJ1-1 and V is TRBV6-6; D possibly corresponds to TRBD1 (6 bases). Deletions cut 7 bases from V and 0 bases from J, with 15 bases between. This CDR3 spans 15 amino acids. Germline V gene sequence: CDR1 MNHNY, CDR2 SVGAGI (reference sequence). The CDR3 is CASTRDRFMNTEAFF. CDR3 bases: TGTGCCAGCACTAGAGACAGGTTTATGAACACTGAAGCTTTCTTT.

This chain joins TRBV19 and TRBJ1-2, with D possibly TRBD1 on 5 matching bases. Trimming removed 3 bases from V and 4 bases from J, with 9 bases in between. The germline V gene has CDR1 LNHDA and CDR2 SQIVND (reference sequence). The CDR3 length is 13 residues. The CDR3 DNA is TGTGCCAGTAGTATGCAGGGCGGCTATGGCTACACCTTC. The encoded protein is CASSMQGGYGYTF.

This chain joins TRBV7-9 and TRBJ2-3; 7 bases are shared with TRBD2. V lost 4 bases and J lost 2; bases outside the gene matches: 6. The length of the CDR3 is 15 residues. Per germline, CDR1 SEHNR and CDR2 FQNEAQ (reference sequence). The CDR3 region is CASSSLAVITDTQYF. CDR3 nucleotide sequence: TGTGCCAGCAGCTCCCTAGCGGTTATCACAGATACGCAGTATTTT.

The V and J genes are TRBV6-5 and TRBJ1-6; perhaps TRBD1 as D (6 bases). Germline V gene data show CDR1 as MNHEY and CDR2 as SVGAGI. V gave up 8 bases and J gave up 11 bases, with 13 bases separating them. CDR3 size: 12 residues. The CDR3 coding sequence is TGTGCCAGCGGATCGGGGGGCGCACCCCTCCACTTT. Its translation is CASGSGGAPLHF.

The V gene is TRBV19, the J gene TRBJ1-6; no definite D call. CDR1 is LNHDA, CDR2 SQIVND, per germline (reference sequence). This CDR3 is built from 15 residues. Trimming took 9 bases from V and 6 from J, leaving 18 bases between them. This CDR3 reads CASSITRPSNSPLHF. The CDR3, as DNA: TGTGCCAGCTCAATAACCAGGCCCTCTAATTCACCCCTCCACTTT.

With regard to this clone: This sample includes further DNA sequences coding for the same CDR3. The J gene is TRBJ1-4, the V gene TRBV7-9; 10 positions match TRBD1. The CDR3 covers 14 residues. Per the germline V gene, CDR1 is SEHNR and CDR2 is FQNEAQ (reference sequence). J was trimmed by 8 bases and V by 5 bases; bases with no gene match: 5. The CDR3 DNA reads TGTGCCAGCAGCCAGGACAGGGGGGACGAAAAACTGTTTTTT. Encoded protein: CASSQDRGDEKLFF.

The CDR3 nucleotides are TGTGCCAGCAGTTCGGGACAGGGTAGCACTGAAGCTTTCTTT. Its protein is CASSSGQGSTEAFF. The chain carries TRBV5-5 and TRBJ1-1, with 9 bases fitting TRBD1. Germline assignment: CDR1 SGHKS and CDR2 YYEKEE (reference sequence). The junction had 6 bases not matched to a gene; V was cut back by 5 bases and J by 4 bases. This CDR3 has 14 amino acids.

The chain has TRBV4-3 and TRBJ1-4; maybe TRBD1 (5 bases). Germline V gene data show CDR1 as LGHNA and CDR2 as YSLEER. The CDR3 is 19 amino acids. Deletions cut 0 bases from V and 5 bases from J, with 22 bases between. The CDR3 region is CASSQDRDSHYLENEKLFF. DNA for the CDR3: TGCGCCAGCAGCCAAGATCGCGACAGTCATTACCTAGAGAATGAAAAACTGTTTTTT.

This clone was found once. The J gene is TRBJ2-7, the V gene TRBV3-1 (or the pseudogene TRBV3-2); D might be TRBD2 (5 bases). This CDR3 region has 16 residues. CDR1 is LGHDT, CDR2 YNNKEL, per germline (reference sequence). V lost 3 bases and J 0 bases, leaving 15 bases between the germline ends. In nucleotides, the CDR3 is TGTGCCAGCAGCCATCGCAGGAAGCGGCCCTCCTACGAGCAGTACTTC. This encodes CASSHRRKRPSYEQYF.

The V and J genes are TRBV28 and TRBJ1-1; the D gene is possibly TRBD1 (6 bases). There are 14 residues in the CDR3. Germline CDR1 and CDR2: MDHEN and SYDVKM. The V gene lost 2 bases and the J gene lost 3 bases, with 10 bases spanning the gap. CDR3 DNA: TGTGCCAGCAGTTTAGAGGGGGGGTACACTGAAGCTTTCTTT. It translates to CASSLEGGYTEAFF.

In the case of this clone: The same CDR3 can be traced to other DNA sequences in this sample. V gene TRBV5-1 combines with J gene TRBJ2-3; perhaps TRBD1 as D (7 bases). V was clipped by 0 bases and J by 5 bases, with 10 bases between them. The germline V gene has CDR1 SGHRS and CDR2 YFSETQ. The CDR3 length is 14 residues. The CDR3 DNA reads as TGCGCCAGCAGCTTGGGGCAGGGGGGAGATACGCAGTATTTT. Its protein is CASSLGQGGDTQYF.

J is TRBJ2-7 and V is TRBV5-1; 8 bases fit TRBD1. V lost 2 bases and J lost 5; bases outside the gene matches: 12. Germline CDR1 and CDR2: SGHRS and YFSETQ. This CDR3 spans 16 amino acids. Written as DNA, the CDR3 is TGCGCCAGCAGCTTAGGAGTCAGGGGGCAAACGGACGAGCAGTACTTC. Translated: CASSLGVRGQTDEQYF.

The chain couples TRBV7-3 to TRBJ2-1, with 14 bases lining up with TRBD2. Germline CDR1 and CDR2: SGHTA and FQGTGA. The CDR3 sequence is 19 residues long. V trimming: 1 base; J trimming: 1 base; junction bases outside the gene matches: 6. CDR3 DNA sequence: TGTGCCAGCAGCTTAAGCGGACTAGCGGGAGGTTATTCCTACAATGAGCAGTTCTTC. Translation gives CASSLSGLAGGYSYNEQFF.